The 2 T cell receptor beta chains in this list originate from one sample, sequenced in a study of cytomegalovirus exposure and HLA in healthy donors. Primers: 60 Vbeta forward and 13 Jbeta reverse. Only in-frame clones appear in the TCRdb table, and some are missing; sequencing was by immunoSEQ multiplex PCR. The sample includes roughly 180,000 clones, 80% of them seen just once. Sequenced: PBMCs. Receptors originate from a woman in her fifties or sixties in good health and CMV-seropositive.

Points on this clone: Other DNA sequences in this specimen translate into the identical CDR3. The chain links TRBV27 to TRBJ1-1; D is ambiguous. Germline V gene sequence: CDR1 MNHEY, CDR2 SMNVEV (reference sequence). Trimming pared 5 bases from V and 0 bases from J, leaving 16 bases between. The CDR3 is made up of 16 amino acids. The CDR3 sequence: CASSRARPIMNTEAFF. DNA of the CDR3: TGTGCCAGCAGTCGCGCTAGACCTATCATGAACACTGAAGCTTTCTTT.

This rearrangement joins TRBV5-1 to TRBJ2-1; 10 bases align to TRBD2. The germline CDR1 and CDR2 sequences are SGHRS and YFSETQ. V shed 0 bases, J shed 9 bases, and the junction held 9 bases outside the gene matches. There are 16 residues in the CDR3. CDR3 coding DNA: TGCGCCAGCAGCTTGGTAGCTAGCGGGGGCCCAGTTGAGCAGTTCTTC. This sequence encodes CASSLVASGGPVEQFF.